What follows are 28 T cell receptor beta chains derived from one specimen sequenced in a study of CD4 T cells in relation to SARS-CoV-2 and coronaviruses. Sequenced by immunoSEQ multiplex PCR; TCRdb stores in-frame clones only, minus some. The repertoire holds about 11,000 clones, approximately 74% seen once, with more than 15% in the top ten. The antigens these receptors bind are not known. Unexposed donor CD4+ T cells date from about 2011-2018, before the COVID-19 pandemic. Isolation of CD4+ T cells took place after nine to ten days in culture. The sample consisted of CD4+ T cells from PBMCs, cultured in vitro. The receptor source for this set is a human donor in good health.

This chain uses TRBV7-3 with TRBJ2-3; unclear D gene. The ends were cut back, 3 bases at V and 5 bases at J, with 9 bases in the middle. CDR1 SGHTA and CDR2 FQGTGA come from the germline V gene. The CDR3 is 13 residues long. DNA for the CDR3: TGTGCCAGCAGCTTGGACCTCGGAGATACGCAGTATTTT. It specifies CASSLDLGDTQYF.

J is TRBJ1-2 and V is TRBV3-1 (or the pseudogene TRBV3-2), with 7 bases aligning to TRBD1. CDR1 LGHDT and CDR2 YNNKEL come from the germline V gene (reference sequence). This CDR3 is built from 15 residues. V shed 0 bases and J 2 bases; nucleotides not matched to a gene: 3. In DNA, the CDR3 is TGTGCCAGCAGCCAAGACACCAGGGGGAACTATGGCTACACCTTC. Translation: CASSQDTRGNYGYTF.

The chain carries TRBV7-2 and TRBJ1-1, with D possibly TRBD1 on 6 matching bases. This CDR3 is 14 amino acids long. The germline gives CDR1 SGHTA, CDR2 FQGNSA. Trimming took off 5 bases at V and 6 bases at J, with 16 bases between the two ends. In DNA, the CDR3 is TGTGCCAGCAGCGCTTATGGGGGCCTCGCTGAAGCTTTCTTT. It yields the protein CASSAYGGLAEAFF.

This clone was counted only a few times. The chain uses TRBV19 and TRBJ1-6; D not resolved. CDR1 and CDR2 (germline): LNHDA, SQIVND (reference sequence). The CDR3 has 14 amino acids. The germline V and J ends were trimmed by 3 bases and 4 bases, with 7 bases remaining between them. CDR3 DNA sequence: TGTGCCAGTAGTATGGTGCGGTATAATTCACCCCTCCACTTT. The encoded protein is CASSMVRYNSPLHF.

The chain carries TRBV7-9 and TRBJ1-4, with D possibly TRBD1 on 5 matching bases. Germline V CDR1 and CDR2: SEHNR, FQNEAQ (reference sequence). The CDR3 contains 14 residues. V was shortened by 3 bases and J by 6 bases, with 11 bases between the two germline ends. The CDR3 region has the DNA TGTGCCAGCAGCTTGTTGCAGGGCGATGAAAAACTGTTTTTT. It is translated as CASSLLQGDEKLFF.

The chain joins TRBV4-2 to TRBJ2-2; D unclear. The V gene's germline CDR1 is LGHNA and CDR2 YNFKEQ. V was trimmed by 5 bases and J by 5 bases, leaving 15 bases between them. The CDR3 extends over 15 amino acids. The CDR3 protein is CASSFLVQQTGELFF. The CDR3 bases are TGTGCCAGCAGCTTCCTAGTCCAGCAGACCGGGGAGCTGTTTTTT.

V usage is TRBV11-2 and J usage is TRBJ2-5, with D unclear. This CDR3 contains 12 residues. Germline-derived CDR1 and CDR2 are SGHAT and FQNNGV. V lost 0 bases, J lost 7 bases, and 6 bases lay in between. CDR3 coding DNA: TGTGCCAGCAGCTTAGAACCGAGGACCCAGTACTTC. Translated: CASSLEPRTQYF.

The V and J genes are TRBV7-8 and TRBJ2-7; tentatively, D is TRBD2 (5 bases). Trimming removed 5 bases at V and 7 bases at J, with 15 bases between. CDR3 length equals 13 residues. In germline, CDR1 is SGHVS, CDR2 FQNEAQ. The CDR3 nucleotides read TGTGCCAGCAGCCTCGGGATTTTGAGAGAGCAGTACTTC. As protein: CASSLGILREQYF.

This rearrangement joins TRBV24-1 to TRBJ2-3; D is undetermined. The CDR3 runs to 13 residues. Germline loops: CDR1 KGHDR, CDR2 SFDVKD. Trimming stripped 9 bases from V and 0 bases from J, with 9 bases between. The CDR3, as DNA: TGTGCCACCCAACGGGCTAGCACAGATACGCAGTATTTT. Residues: CATQRASTDTQYF.

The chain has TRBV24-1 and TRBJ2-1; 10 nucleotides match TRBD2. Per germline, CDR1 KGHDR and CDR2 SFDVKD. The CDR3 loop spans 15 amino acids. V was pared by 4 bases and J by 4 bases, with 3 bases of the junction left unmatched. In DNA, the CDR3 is TGTGCCACCAGTGACTCAGCGGGGGGGTACAATGAGCAGTTCTTC. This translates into CATSDSAGGYNEQFF.

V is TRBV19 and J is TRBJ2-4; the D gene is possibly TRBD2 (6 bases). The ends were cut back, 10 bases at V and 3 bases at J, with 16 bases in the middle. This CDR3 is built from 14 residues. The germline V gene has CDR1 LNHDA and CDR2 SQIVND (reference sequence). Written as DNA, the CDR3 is TGTGCCACTGGGACTCAGTCCGGCAAAAACATTCAGTACTTC. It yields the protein CATGTQSGKNIQYF.

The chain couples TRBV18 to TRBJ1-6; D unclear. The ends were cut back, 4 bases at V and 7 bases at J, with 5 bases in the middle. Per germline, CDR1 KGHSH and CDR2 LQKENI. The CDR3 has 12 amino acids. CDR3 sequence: CASSRTNSPLHF. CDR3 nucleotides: TGTGCCAGCTCACGGACCAATTCACCCCTCCACTTT.

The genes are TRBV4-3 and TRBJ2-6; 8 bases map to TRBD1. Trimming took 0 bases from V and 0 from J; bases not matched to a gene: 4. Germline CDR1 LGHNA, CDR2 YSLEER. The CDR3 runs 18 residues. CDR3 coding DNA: TGCGCCAGCAGCCAAGATCCAGGGGGCTACTCTGGGGCCAACGTCCTGACTTTC. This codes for CASSQDPGGYSGANVLTF.

CDR3 residues: CASSQDAGLAGAGDTQYF. The CDR3 coding sequence is TGCGCCAGCAGCCAAGACGCAGGACTAGCGGGAGCGGGAGATACGCAGTATTTT. V usage is TRBV4-3 and J usage is TRBJ2-3; 13 bases are shared with TRBD2. Germline V lookup: CDR1 LGHNA, CDR2 YSLEER. This CDR3 comprises 18 residues. The V segment lost 0 bases and the J segment 5 bases; nucleotides outside the gene matches: 8.

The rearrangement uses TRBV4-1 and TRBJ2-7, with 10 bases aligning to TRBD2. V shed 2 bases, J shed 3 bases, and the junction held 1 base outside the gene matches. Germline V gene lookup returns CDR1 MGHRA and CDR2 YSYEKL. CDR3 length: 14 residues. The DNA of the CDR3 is TGCGCCAGCAGCCAACCTAGCGGGAGCTACGAGCAGTACTTC. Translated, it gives CASSQPSGSYEQYF.

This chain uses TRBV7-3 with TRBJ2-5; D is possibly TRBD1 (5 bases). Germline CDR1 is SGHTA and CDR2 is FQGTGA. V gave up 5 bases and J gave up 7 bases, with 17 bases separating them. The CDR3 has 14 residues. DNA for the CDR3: TGTGCCAGCAGCGCAAAGCAGGGTCTTGGGACCCAGTACTTC. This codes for CASSAKQGLGTQYF.

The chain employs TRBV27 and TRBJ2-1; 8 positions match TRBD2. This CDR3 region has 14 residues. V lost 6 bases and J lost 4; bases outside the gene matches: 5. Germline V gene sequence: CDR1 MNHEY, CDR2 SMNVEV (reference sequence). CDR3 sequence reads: CASSTGLDYNEQFF. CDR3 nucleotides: TGTGCCAGCAGCACGGGACTAGATTACAATGAGCAGTTCTTC.

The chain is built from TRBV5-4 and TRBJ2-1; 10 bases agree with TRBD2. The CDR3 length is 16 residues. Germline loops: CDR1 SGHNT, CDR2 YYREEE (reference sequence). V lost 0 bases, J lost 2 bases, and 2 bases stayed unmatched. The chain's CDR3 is CASSLDLAGAYNEQFF. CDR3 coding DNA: TGTGCCAGCAGCTTGGACCTAGCGGGAGCCTACAATGAGCAGTTCTTC.

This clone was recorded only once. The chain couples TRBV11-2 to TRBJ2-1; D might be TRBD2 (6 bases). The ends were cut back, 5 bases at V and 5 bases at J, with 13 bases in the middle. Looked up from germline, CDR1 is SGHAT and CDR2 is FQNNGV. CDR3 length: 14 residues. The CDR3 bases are TGTGCCAGCAGCGGGCAGGGACTCGACAATGAGCAGTTCTTC. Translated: CASSGQGLDNEQFF.

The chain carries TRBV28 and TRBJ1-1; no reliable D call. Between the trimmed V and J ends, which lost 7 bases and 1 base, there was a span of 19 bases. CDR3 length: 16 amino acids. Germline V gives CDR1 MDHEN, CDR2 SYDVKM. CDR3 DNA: TGTGCCAGCAAATACTTACGGGCTCTAAAGAACACTGAAGCTTTCTTT. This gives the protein CASKYLRALKNTEAFF.

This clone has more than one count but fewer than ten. CDR3 coding DNA: TGTGCCAGCAGCCAAGACCCCCAGGCTTCGACTAATGAAAAACTGTTTTTT. Protein: CASSQDPQASTNEKLFF. The rearrangement joins TRBV4-2 to TRBJ1-4; D is unresolved. V was trimmed by 0 bases and J by 2 bases, leaving 13 bases between them. The CDR3 loop spans 17 amino acids. Germline assignment: CDR1 LGHNA and CDR2 YNFKEQ.

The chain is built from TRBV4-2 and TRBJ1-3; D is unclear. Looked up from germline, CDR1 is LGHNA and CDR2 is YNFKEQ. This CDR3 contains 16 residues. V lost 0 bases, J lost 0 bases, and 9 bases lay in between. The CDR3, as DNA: TGTGCCAGCAGCCAAGAGGGGTCCGTCTCTGGAAACACCATATATTTT. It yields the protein CASSQEGSVSGNTIYF.

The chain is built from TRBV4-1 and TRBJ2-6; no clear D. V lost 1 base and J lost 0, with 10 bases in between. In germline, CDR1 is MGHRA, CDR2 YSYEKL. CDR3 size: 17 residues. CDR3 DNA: TGCGCCAGCAGCCAAGGTCCGGCCCCCTCTGGGGCCAACGTCCTGACTTTC. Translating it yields CASSQGPAPSGANVLTF.

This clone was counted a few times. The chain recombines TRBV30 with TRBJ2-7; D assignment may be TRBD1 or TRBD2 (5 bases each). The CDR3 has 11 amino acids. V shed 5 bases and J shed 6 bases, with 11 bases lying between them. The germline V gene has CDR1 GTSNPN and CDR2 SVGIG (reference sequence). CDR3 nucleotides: TGTGCCTGGGGGGGTCCCCTCGAGCAGTACTTC. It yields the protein CAWGGPLEQYF.

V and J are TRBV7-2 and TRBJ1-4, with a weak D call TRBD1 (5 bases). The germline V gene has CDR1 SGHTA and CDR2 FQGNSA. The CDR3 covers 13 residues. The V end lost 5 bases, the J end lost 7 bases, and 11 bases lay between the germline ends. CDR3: CASSPGTGEKLFF. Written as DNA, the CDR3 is TGTGCCAGCAGCCCGGGGACGGGTGAAAAACTGTTTTTT.

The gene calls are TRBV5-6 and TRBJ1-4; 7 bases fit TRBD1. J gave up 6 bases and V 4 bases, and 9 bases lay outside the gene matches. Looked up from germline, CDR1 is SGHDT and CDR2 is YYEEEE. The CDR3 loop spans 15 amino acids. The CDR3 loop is CASSDEGGADEKLFF. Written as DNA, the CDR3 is TGTGCCAGCAGCGATGAAGGGGGCGCCGATGAAAAACTGTTTTTT.

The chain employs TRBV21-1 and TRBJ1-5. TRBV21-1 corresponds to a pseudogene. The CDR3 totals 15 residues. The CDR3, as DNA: TGTGCCAGCAGCAAAACGGCAGAATTCAATCAGCCCCAGCATTTT. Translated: CASSKTAEFNQPQHF.

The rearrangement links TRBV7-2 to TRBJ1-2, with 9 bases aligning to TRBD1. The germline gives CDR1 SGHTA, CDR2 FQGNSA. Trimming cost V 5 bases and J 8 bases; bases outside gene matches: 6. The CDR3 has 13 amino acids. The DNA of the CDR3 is TGTGCCAGCAGCGGGGACAGGGTTGGGGGCTACACCTTC. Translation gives CASSGDRVGGYTF.